This TCR beta chain is drawn from a study of identical twins. Findings and caveats of the study: The models gave estimates that fell short of the out-of-frame TCR alpha sharing seen in monozygotic twins.

This clonotype turned up a few times. The antigen remains undetermined. This CDR3 is 15 amino acids long. Germline-derived CDR1 and CDR2 are SGHRS and YFSETQ. The V segment lost 0 bases and the J segment 2 bases; nucleotides outside the gene matches: 3. Healthy Caucasian individuals made up all the donors. Unique molecular identifiers were in the cDNA, with template-switch universal primer binding. TCRdb reanalysed the 5' RACE reads using MiXCR and keeps one entry per CDR3 protein. The sample holds hundreds of thousands of distinct CDR3 sequences, about 7.6% seen once. This sample also belongs to another study, concerning yellow fever vaccine responses in identical twins.

The genes are TRBV5-1 and TRBJ2-7, with 9 bases identical to TRBD2. This clonotype was obtained from a woman younger than 35 in good health. Material for sequencing was PBMCs. In DNA, the CDR3 is TGCGCCAGCAGCTTGGAAGCTAGCGGGGCCTACGAGCAGTACGTC. This encodes CASSLEASGAYEQYV.